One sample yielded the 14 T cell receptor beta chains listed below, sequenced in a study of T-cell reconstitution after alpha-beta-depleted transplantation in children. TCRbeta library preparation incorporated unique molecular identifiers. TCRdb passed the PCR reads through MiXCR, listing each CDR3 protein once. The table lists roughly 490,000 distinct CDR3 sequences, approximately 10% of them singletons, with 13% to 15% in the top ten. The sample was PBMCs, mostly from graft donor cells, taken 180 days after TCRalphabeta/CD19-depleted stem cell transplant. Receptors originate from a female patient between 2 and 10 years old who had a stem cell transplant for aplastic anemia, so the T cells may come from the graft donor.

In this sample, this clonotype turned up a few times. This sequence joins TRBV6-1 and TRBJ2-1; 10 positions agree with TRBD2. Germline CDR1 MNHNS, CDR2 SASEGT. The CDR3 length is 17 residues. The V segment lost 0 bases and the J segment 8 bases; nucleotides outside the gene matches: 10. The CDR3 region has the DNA TGTGCCAGCAGTGAAGCGGAGAGCGGGAGGGTAGTATATGAGCAGTTCTTC. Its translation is CASSEAESGRVVYEQFF.

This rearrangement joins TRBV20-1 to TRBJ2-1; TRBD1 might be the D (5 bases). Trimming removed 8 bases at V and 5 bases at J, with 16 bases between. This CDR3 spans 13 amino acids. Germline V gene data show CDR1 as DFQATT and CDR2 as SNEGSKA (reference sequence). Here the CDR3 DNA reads TGCAGTCTGCAGGGCCCGCTCGACAATGAGCAGTTCTTC. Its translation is CSLQGPLDNEQFF.

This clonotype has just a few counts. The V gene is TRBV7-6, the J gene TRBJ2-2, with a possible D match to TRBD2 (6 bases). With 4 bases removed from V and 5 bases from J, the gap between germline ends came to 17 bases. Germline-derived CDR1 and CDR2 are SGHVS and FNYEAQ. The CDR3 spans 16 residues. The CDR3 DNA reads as TGTGCCAGCAGCTATGGGACGGGAGTTTTTACCGGGGAGCTGTTTTTT. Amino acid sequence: CASSYGTGVFTGELFF.

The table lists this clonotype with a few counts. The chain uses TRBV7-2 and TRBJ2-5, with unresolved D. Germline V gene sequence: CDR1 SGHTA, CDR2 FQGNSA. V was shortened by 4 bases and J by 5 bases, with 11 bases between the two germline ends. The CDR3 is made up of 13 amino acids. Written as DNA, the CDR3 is TGTGCCAGCAGCTCTCAGATGGGCGAGACCCAGTACTTC. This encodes CASSSQMGETQYF.

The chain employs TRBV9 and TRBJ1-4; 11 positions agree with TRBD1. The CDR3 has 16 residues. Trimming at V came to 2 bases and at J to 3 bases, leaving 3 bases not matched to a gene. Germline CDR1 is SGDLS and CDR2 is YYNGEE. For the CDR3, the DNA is TGTGCCAGCAGCGTCGGACAGGGGGCCGCTAATGAAAAACTGTTTTTT. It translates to CASSVGQGAANEKLFF.

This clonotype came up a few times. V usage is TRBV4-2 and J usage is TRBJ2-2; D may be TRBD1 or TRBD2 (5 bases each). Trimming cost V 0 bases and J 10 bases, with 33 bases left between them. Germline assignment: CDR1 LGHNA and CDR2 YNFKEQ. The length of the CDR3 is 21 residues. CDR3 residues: CASSQESSFWGIGIPSEELFF. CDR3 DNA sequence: TGTGCCAGCAGCCAAGAATCAAGTTTCTGGGGGATCGGGATCCCGTCGGAGGAGCTGTTTTTT.

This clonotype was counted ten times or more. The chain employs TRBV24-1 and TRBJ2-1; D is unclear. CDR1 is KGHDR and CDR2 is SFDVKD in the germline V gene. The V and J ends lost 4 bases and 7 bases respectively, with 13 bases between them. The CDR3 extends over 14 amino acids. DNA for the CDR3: TGTGCCACCAGTGACACCCCAGTTATGAATGAGCAGTTCTTC. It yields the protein CATSDTPVMNEQFF.

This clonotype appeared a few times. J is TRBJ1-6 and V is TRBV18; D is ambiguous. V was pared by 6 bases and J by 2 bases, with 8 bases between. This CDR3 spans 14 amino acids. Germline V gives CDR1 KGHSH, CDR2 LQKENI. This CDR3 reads CASSMVPYNSPLHF. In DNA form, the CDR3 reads TGTGCCAGCTCGATGGTACCCTATAATTCACCCCTCCACTTT.

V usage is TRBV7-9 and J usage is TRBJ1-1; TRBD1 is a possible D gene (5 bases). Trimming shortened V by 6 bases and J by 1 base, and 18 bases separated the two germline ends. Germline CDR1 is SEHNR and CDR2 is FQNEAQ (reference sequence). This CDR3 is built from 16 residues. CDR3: CASRPDQGRTNTEAFF. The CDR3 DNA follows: TGTGCCAGCAGACCCGACCAGGGACGGACGAACACTGAAGCTTTCTTT.

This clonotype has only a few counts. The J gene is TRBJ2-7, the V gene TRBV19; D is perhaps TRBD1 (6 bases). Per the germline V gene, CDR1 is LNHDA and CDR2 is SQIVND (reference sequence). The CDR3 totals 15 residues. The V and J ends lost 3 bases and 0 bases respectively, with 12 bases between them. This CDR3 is CASSIHRASSYEQYF. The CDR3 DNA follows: TGTGCCAGTAGTATCCACAGGGCTTCCTCCTACGAGCAGTACTTC. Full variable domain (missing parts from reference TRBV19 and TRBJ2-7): DGGITQSPKYLFRKEGQNVTLSCEQNLNHDAMYWYRQDPGQGLRLIYYSQIVNDFQKGDIAEGYSVSREKKESFPLTVTSAQKNPTAFYLCASSIHRASSYEQYFGPGTRLTVT.

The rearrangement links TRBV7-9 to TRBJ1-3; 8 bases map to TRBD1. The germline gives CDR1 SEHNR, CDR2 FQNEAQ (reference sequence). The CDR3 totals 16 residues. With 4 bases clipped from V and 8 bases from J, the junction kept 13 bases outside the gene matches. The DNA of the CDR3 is TGTGCCAGCAGCTCGAACTCAGGGGGCGTCTCGGACACCATATATTTT. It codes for CASSSNSGGVSDTIYF. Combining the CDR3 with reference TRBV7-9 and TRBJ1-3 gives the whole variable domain DTGVSQNPRHKITKRGQNVTFRCDPISEHNRLYWYRQTLGQGPEFLTYFQNEAQLEKSRLLSDRFSAERPKGSFSTLEIQRTEQGDSAMYLCASSSNSGGVSDTIYFGEGSWLTVV.

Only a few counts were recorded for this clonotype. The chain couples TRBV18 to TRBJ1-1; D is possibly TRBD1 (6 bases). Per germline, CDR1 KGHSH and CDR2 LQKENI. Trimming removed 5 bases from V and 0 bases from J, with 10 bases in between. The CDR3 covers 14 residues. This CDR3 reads CASSETGMNTEAFF. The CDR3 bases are TGTGCCAGCTCAGAGACAGGTATGAACACTGAAGCTTTCTTT.

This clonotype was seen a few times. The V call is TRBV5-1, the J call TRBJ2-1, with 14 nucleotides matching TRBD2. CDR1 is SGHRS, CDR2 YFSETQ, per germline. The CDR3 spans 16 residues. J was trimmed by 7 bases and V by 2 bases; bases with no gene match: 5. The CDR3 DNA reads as TGCGCCAGCAGCTTATACGGGACTAGCGGGAGTAATGAGCAGTTCTTC. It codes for CASSLYGTSGSNEQFF.

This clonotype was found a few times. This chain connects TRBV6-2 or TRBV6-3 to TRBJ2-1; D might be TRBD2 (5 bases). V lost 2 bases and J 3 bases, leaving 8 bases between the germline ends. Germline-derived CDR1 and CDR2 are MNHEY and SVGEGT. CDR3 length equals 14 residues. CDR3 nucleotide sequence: TGTGCCAGCAGTTACCAGACTAACTACAATGAGCAGTTCTTC. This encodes CASSYQTNYNEQFF.